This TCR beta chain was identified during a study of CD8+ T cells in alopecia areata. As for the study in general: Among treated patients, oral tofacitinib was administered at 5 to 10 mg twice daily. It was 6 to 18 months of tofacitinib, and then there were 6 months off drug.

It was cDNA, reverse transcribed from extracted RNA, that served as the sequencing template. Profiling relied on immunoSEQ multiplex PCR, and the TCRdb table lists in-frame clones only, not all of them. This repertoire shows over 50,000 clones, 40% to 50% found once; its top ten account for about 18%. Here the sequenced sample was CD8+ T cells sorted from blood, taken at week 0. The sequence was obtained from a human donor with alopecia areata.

CDR3 sequence: CASAPNRDLNEKLFF. The CDR3 DNA is TGTGCCTCGGCCCCCAACAGGGACCTAAATGAAAAACTGTTTTTT. J is TRBJ1-4 and V is TRBV27; D is perhaps TRBD1 (6 bases). Trimming cost V 11 bases and J 5 bases, with 21 bases left between them. In germline, CDR1 is MNHEY, CDR2 SMNVEV (reference sequence). The CDR3 runs to 15 residues.